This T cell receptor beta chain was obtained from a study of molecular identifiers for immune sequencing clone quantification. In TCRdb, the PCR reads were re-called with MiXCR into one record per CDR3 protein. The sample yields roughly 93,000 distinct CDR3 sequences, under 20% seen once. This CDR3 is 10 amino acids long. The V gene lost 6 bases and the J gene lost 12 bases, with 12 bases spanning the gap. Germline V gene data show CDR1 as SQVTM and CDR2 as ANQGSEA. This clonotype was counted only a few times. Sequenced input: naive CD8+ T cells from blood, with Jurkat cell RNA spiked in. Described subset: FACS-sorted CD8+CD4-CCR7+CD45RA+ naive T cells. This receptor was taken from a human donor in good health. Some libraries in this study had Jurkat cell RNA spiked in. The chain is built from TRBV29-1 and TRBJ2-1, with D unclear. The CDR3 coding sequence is TGCAGCGTGTTCAATGATGGGCAGTTCTTC. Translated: CSVFNDGQFF.